This T cell receptor beta chain appears in the sequencing data of a study of blood T cell repertoires in COVID-19. Sequencing was performed with immunoSEQ multiplex PCR; in TCRdb, only in-frame clones are kept and a portion is missing. The table shows 90,000 to 150,000 clones, with less than 80% occurring only once. Germline V gene lookup returns CDR1 SGHAT and CDR2 FQNNGV. The CDR3 has 16 amino acids. The V end was cut by 5 bases, the J end by 0 bases, with 14 bases between. V gene TRBV11-2 combines with J gene TRBJ1-3; no firm D call. The source is a man aged 50-60 years with acute or convalescent COVID-19. The source material was peripheral blood. CDR3 protein: CASSTRRTRSGNTIYF. The CDR3 nucleotides are TGTGCCAGCAGCACACGGAGGACCCGCTCTGGAAACACCATATATTTT.